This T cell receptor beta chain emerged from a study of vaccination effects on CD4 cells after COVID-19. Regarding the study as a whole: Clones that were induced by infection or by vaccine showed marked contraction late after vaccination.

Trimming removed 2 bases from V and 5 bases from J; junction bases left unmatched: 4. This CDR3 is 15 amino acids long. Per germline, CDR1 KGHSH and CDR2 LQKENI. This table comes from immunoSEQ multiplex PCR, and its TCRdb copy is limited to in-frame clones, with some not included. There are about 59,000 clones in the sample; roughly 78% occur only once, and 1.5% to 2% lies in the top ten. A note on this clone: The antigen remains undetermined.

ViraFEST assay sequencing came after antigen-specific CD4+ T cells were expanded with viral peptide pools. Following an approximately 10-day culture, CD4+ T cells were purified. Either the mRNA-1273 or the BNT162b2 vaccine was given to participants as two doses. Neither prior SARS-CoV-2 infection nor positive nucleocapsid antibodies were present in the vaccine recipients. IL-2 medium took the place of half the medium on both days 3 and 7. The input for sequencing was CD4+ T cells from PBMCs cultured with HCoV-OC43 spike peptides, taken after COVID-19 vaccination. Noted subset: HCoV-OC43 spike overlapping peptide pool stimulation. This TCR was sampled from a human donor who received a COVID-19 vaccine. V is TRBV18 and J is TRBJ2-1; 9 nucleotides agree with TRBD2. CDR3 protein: CASSPRVAGDNEQFF. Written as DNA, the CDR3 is TGTGCCAGCTCACCAAGGGTAGCGGGGGACAATGAGCAGTTCTTC.